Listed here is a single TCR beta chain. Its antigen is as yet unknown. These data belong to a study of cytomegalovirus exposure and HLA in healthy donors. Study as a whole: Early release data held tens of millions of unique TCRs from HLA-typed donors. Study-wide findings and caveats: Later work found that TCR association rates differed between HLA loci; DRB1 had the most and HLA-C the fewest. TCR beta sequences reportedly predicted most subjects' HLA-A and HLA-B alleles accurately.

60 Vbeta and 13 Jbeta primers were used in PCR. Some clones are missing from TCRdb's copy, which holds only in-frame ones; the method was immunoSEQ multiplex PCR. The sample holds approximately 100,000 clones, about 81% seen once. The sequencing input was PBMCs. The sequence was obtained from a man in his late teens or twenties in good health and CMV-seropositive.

The CDR3 DNA reads TGTGCCAGCAGCCGCGAGGGCCGAGAATACCGGAACACTGAAGCTTTCTTT. It specifies CASSREGREYRNTEAFF. J is TRBJ1-1 and V is TRBV11-1, with D unclear. V was pared by 5 bases and J by 1 base, with 20 bases between. The length of the CDR3 is 17 residues. The germline gives CDR1 SGHAT, CDR2 FQDESV (reference sequence).